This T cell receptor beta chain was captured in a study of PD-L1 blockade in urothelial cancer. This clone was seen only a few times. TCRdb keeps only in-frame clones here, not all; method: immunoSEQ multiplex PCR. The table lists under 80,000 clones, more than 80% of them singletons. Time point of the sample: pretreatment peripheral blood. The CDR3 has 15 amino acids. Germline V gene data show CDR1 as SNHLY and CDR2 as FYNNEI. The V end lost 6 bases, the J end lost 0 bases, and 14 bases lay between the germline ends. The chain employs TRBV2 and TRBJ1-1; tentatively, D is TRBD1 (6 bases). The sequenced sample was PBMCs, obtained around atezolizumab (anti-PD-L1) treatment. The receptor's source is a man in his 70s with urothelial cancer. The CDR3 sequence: CASSLGGVMNTEAFF. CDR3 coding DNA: TGTGCCAGCAGCTTAGGGGGGGTAATGAACACTGAAGCTTTCTTT.